This T cell receptor (beta chain) was observed in a study of blood T cell repertoires in COVID-19. Generated by immunoSEQ multiplex PCR, the TCRdb table keeps only in-frame clones and is missing some. Of some 290,000 clones listed, 86% were seen once; the top ten hold roughly 4%. This CDR3 comprises 11 residues. Germline loops: CDR1 SGHKS, CDR2 YYEKEE (reference sequence). Deletions cut 2 bases from V and 11 bases from J, with 11 bases between. Sequencing input: peripheral blood. The rearrangement uses TRBV5-5 and TRBJ2-7; tentative D call: TRBD2 (5 bases). The sequence derives from a young man with active or convalescent COVID-19. The CDR3 DNA follows: TGTGCCAGCAGCTTTACCGGGATTGAGTACTTC. Translating it yields CASSFTGIEYF.